This TCR beta chain stems from a study of blood T cell repertoires in COVID-19. Whole-study context: Sites across the United States, Italy and Spain contributed samples from acute and convalescent COVID-19. T cells, B-cell-depleted T cells, or PBMCs supplied cDNA or gDNA.

The sample holds a few counts of this clone. Looked up from germline, CDR1 is SNHLY and CDR2 is FYNNEI. The CDR3 totals 14 residues. Unmatched junction bases numbered 11, after V lost 10 bases and J lost 2 bases. The assay was immunoSEQ multiplex PCR, and TCRdb's table has in-frame clones only and misses some. The sample consists of fewer than 100,000 clones, over 75% of them appearing once. The chain carries TRBV2 and TRBJ2-7, with TRBD1 matching over 7 bases. This clonotype was sampled from a woman aged 80 or over with acute or convalescent COVID-19. Sequenced input: peripheral blood. The chain's CDR3 is CATSPGTATYEQYF. In DNA, the CDR3 is TGTGCCACTAGCCCTGGGACAGCTACCTACGAGCAGTACTTC.